This T cell receptor beta chain was sequenced for a study of PD-1 blockade in classical Hodgkin lymphoma. Assay: immunoSEQ multiplex PCR; the TCRdb copy retains only in-frame clones and omits some. The data contain tens of thousands of clones, roughly 89% of them seen just once; the ten biggest clones take up around 20%. The germline V and J ends were trimmed by 0 bases and 4 bases, with 13 bases remaining between them. The CDR3 runs 16 residues. Germline-derived CDR1 and CDR2 are SGDLS and YYNGEE. No patient escaped relapse after autologous stem cell transplantation, and brentuximab vedotin exposure varied.

The clonotype originates from a human donor with classical Hodgkin lymphoma. The input for sequencing was peripheral blood mononuclear cells (PBMCs), taken at baseline. V gene TRBV9 combines with J gene TRBJ1-4, with D perhaps matching TRBD1 (5 bases). The CDR3, as DNA: TGTGCCAGCAGCGTAGGGCGACAGATCTTTAATGAAAAACTGTTTTTT. Protein sequence: CASSVGRQIFNEKLFF.